This T cell receptor (beta chain) was profiled in a study of identical twins. Findings and limits, study-wide: The analysis was cross-sectional rather than longitudinal within donors.

MiXCR, run by TCRdb on the 5' RACE reads, gives a single entry per CDR3 protein. The sample comprises some 590,000 distinct CDR3 sequences, approximately 9.6% of which are singletons, and 3% rests with the top ten. CDR3 length: 16 residues. Trimming removed 4 bases at V and 4 bases at J, with 19 bases between. Germline V lookup: CDR1 SGHDT, CDR2 YYEEEE. About this clonotype: Its antigen is still unknown.

These data also featured in a second study, about yellow fever vaccine responses in identical twins.

Material for sequencing was PBMCs. The receptor was isolated from a woman under 30 in good health. The V and J genes are TRBV5-6 and TRBJ2-3, with TRBD2 as a possible D gene (5 bases). The CDR3 coding sequence is TGTGCCAGCAGCCAACCGGGATCCTCAACGGCAGATACGCAGTATTTT. This translates into CASSQPGSSTADTQYF.